The 19 T cell receptor beta chains below come from one sample, sequenced in a study of OX40 agonist ivuxolimab in advanced cancers. Method: immunoSEQ multiplex PCR; TCRdb's copy keeps in-frame clones and lacks some. The data show over 25,000 clones, approximately 80% seen once. The starting material was CD4+ or CD8+ T cells sorted from blood, obtained in a trial of the OX40 agonist ivuxolimab. Receptors originate from an adult with an advanced solid tumor such as melanoma, head and neck, liver or kidney cancer.

The gene calls are TRBV6-4 and TRBJ2-3, with TRBD1 identical over 10 bases. V shed 0 bases and J 4 bases; nucleotides not matched to a gene: 1. The CDR3 loop spans 15 amino acids. Germline lookup yields CDR1 MRHNA and CDR2 SNTAGT. CDR3 loop: CASSDSTGGPDTQYF. In nucleotides, the CDR3 is TGTGCCAGCAGTGACTCGACAGGGGGCCCAGATACGCAGTATTTT.

The CDR3 sequence is CASSQAQSPNYEQYF. The CDR3 coding sequence is TGCGCCAGCAGCCAAGCCCAGTCGCCCAACTACGAGCAGTACTTC. V and J are TRBV4-1 and TRBJ2-7; no reliable D call. Trimming took off 1 base at V and 3 bases at J, with 13 bases between the two ends. Germline lookup yields CDR1 MGHRA and CDR2 YSYEKL. The CDR3 length is 15 residues.

This clone was picked up a small number of times. This sample also contains other DNA sequences that code for the same CDR3. CDR3 sequence (DNA): TGTGCCAGCAGTGTAGCGGGAGCCTACGAGCAGTACTTC. Translation: CASSVAGAYEQYF. V gene TRBV6-5 combines with J gene TRBJ2-7; 9 bases line up with TRBD2. CDR3 size: 13 residues. Trimming cost V 5 bases and J 2 bases; bases outside gene matches: 1. Germline lookup yields CDR1 MNHEY and CDR2 SVGAGI.

The chain has TRBV4-1 and TRBJ1-1, with unresolved D. The CDR3 is made up of 14 amino acids. Trimming removed 4 bases from V and 4 bases from J, with 13 bases in between. Per the germline V gene, CDR1 is MGHRA and CDR2 is YSYEKL. CDR3 sequence: CASSPSEGSTEAFF. DNA for the CDR3: TGCGCCAGCAGCCCCTCCGAGGGAAGCACTGAAGCTTTCTTT.

The chain recombines TRBV18 with TRBJ2-2, with 7 bases aligning to TRBD1. From germline, CDR1 is KGHSH and CDR2 LQKENI. The V and J ends lost 5 bases and 0 bases, in that order; junction bases with no gene match: 18. This CDR3 region has 20 residues. CDR3 sequence: CASSETPGRTGHANTGELFF. The DNA for the CDR3 is TGTGCCAGCTCAGAGACCCCTGGTAGGACAGGACACGCGAACACCGGGGAGCTGTTTTTT.

The rearrangement links TRBV29-1 to TRBJ2-1, with D possibly being TRBD2 (5 bases). V lost 4 bases to trimming and J lost 0 bases, with 16 bases between them. This CDR3 comprises 16 residues. CDR1 is SQVTM, CDR2 ANQGSEA, per germline. The CDR3 bases are TGCAGCGTTGTGTTTTGGGTGCGGGCCTCCTACAATGAGCAGTTCTTC. Its protein is CSVVFWVRASYNEQFF.

The chain recombines TRBV2 with TRBJ1-4, with 8 bases that match TRBD1. CDR1 is SNHLY and CDR2 is FYNNEI in the germline V gene. This CDR3 contains 15 residues. Trimming cost V 1 base and J 8 bases; bases outside gene matches: 6. CDR3 region: CASSEGTGSGEKLFF. For the CDR3, the DNA is TGTGCCAGCAGTGAAGGGACAGGGAGCGGCGAAAAACTGTTTTTT. Full variable domain (missing parts from reference TRBV2 and TRBJ1-4): EPEVTQTPSHQVTQMGQEVILRCVPISNHLYFYWYRQILGQKVEFLVSFYNNEISEKSEIFDDQFSVERPDGSNFTLKIRSTKLEDSAMYFCASSEGTGSGEKLFFGSGTQLSVL.

The chain carries TRBV5-4 and TRBJ1-4; D gene uncertain. The CDR3 consists of 14 residues. CDR1 and CDR2 from the germline V gene are SGHNT and YYREEE (reference sequence). V lost 4 bases, J lost 7 bases, and 14 bases lay in between. CDR3: CASSEERDAEKLFF. CDR3 bases: TGTGCCAGCAGCGAGGAAAGGGATGCTGAAAAACTGTTTTTT.

The chain has TRBV7-9 and TRBJ2-1, with 11 nucleotides matching TRBD1. After removal of 4 bases from V and 3 bases from J, the junction contained 8 bases not matched to a gene. This CDR3 contains 17 residues. Germline V CDR1 and CDR2: SEHNR, FQNEAQ (reference sequence). CDR3 amino acids: CASSSLPGQGDYNEQFF. The CDR3 nucleotides read TGTGCCAGCAGCTCACTACCGGGACAGGGGGACTACAATGAGCAGTTCTTC.

The V and J genes are TRBV19 and TRBJ1-3; D is uncertain. The CDR3 loop spans 13 amino acids. CDR1 LNHDA and CDR2 SQIVND come from the germline V gene (reference sequence). Trimming took 3 bases from V and 2 from J, leaving 5 bases between them. CDR3 sequence (DNA): TGTGCCAGTAGTATGTCGACTGGAAACACCATATATTTT. It is translated as CASSMSTGNTIYF.

The chain recombines TRBV9 with TRBJ1-3; unclear D gene. The germline V and J ends were trimmed by 4 bases and 1 base, with 9 bases remaining between them. The CDR3 extends over 14 amino acids. Germline V CDR1 and CDR2: SGDLS, YYNGEE. CDR3 nucleotides: TGTGCCAGCAGCCCTAGCGCATCTGGAAACACCATATATTTT. Translated, it gives CASSPSASGNTIYF.

This clone was found a few times. The V and J genes are TRBV19 and TRBJ1-1, with D uncertain. V lost 1 base to trimming and J lost 0 bases, with 3 bases between them. Germline loops: CDR1 LNHDA, CDR2 SQIVND (reference sequence). There are 13 residues in the CDR3. This chain's CDR3 is CASSIALNTEAFF. For the CDR3, the DNA is TGTGCCAGTAGTATAGCCCTGAACACTGAAGCTTTCTTT.

V and J are TRBV6-1 and TRBJ2-7; D is undetermined. V lost 6 bases and J 3 bases, leaving 6 bases between the germline ends. The CDR3 spans 11 residues. Germline V CDR1 and CDR2: MNHNS, SASEGT. In nucleotides, the CDR3 is TGTGCCAGCAGCCAGATCTACGAGCAGTACTTC. It translates to CASSQIYEQYF.

The sample holds one count of this clone. The rearrangement joins TRBV6-5 to TRBJ2-3; 8 nucleotides agree with TRBD1. With 6 bases clipped from V and 3 bases from J, the junction kept 5 bases outside the gene matches. CDR3 length: 14 residues. Per germline, CDR1 MNHEY and CDR2 SVGAGI. The CDR3 region is CASRAGGETDTQYF. The CDR3 region has the DNA TGTGCCAGCAGGGCAGGGGGCGAGACAGATACGCAGTATTTT.

In its sample, this clone was seen once. The rearrangement joins TRBV29-1 to TRBJ1-1; D gene uncertain. V lost 3 bases and J lost 0, with 8 bases in between. This CDR3 region has 13 residues. The germline gives CDR1 SQVTM, CDR2 ANQGSEA. For the CDR3, the DNA is TGCAGCGTTGAGACCGGGCTGAACACTGAAGCTTTCTTT. Amino acid sequence: CSVETGLNTEAFF.

This clone has just a few counts. The V and J genes are TRBV7-9 and TRBJ1-3; 8 nucleotides line up with TRBD1. The CDR3 has 18 residues. Germline lookup yields CDR1 SEHNR and CDR2 FQNEAQ (reference sequence). J was trimmed by 0 bases and V by 2 bases; bases with no gene match: 9. Here the CDR3 reads CASSLPVAGGPSGNTIYF. The CDR3 DNA follows: TGTGCCAGCAGCTTACCCGTAGCAGGGGGCCCCTCTGGAAACACCATATATTTT.

The V call is TRBV4-1, the J call TRBJ2-7, with unresolved D. CDR1 MGHRA and CDR2 YSYEKL come from the germline V gene. The CDR3 sequence is 16 residues long. V was trimmed by 0 bases and J by 7 bases, leaving 19 bases between them. CDR3 amino acids: CASSQEDGPYLGEQYF. The CDR3 DNA follows: TGCGCCAGCAGCCAAGAGGATGGGCCTTACCTGGGAGAGCAGTACTTC.

The chain is built from TRBV6-1 and TRBJ1-1; D uncertain. V was trimmed by 7 bases and J by 2 bases, leaving 11 bases between them. This CDR3 is built from 13 residues. CDR1 and CDR2 from the germline V gene are MNHNS and SASEGT. Here the CDR3 reads CASIAVLNTEAFF. The CDR3, as DNA: TGTGCCAGCATAGCAGTTCTCAACACTGAAGCTTTCTTT.

This clone showed up just once. This chain links TRBV5-1 with TRBJ2-2; 7 nucleotides match TRBD1. V gave up 3 bases and J gave up 6 bases; unmatched junction bases: 17. The CDR3 is 18 amino acids. CDR1 and CDR2 from the germline V gene are SGHRS and YFSETQ. The CDR3 DNA reads TGCGCCAGCAGCTCACCACGGGAAAACACAGGGGCCGCCGGGGAGCTGTTTTTT. Translation: CASSSPRENTGAAGELFF.